The clone carrying this T cell receptor (beta chain) came up once. Its antigen is still unknown. The sample comes from a study of T-cell reconstitution after alpha-beta-depleted transplantation in children. Whole-study results and caveats: For some patients, TCRbeta diversity was high at day 60 because of recipient T cells and thymic progenitors that survived. Several hundred graft clones that had expanded were reportedly the source of alpha-beta T cells about two months after transplant. When one year had passed after transplant, most T-cell counts and diversity came from newly produced T cells.

Unique molecular identifiers were used to barcode this TCRbeta library. TCRdb itself ran the PCR reads through MiXCR, one entry per CDR3 protein. Among fewer than 700,000 distinct CDR3 sequences, over 10% were seen once, and the ten largest hold approximately 2%. The germline CDR1 and CDR2 sequences are SEHNR and FQNEAQ (reference sequence). The ends lost 4 bases at V and 5 bases at J; junction bases unmatched: 7. The CDR3 is 16 residues long. The source was PBMCs, mostly from graft donor cells, collected 360 days after TCRalphabeta/CD19-depleted stem cell transplant. This clonotype was sampled from a male patient aged 10 to 17 who had a stem cell transplant for acute myeloid leukemia, so the T cells may come from the graft donor. The chain links TRBV7-9 to TRBJ2-1, with TRBD2 matching 11 bases. CDR3 in DNA: TGTGCCAGCAGCTCGGCCGGGACTAGCGGACACAATGAGCAGTTCTTC. Translated: CASSSAGTSGHNEQFF.